Following are 7 T cell receptor beta chains from one sample sequenced in a study of spatial heterogeneity in lung cancer. TCRdb reanalysed the 5' RACE reads using MiXCR and keeps one entry per CDR3 protein. The repertoire consists of around 2,700 distinct CDR3 sequences, with roughly 6% occurring once and the leading ten covering about 9%. Findings of the study overall: The number of expanded tumor alpha and beta chains correlated with mutation number.

The time point: sample taken at primary tumor resection. These TCRs' antigens remain unknown. Sequencing was performed on lung tumor tissue, taken at surgery. These receptors all come from a male donor with early-stage non-small cell lung cancer.

This clonotype is categorized as medium-sized. The CDR3 region is CASSWAGGHEYF. CDR3 in DNA: TGTGCCAGCAGCTGGGCGGGGGGCCACGAGTACTTC. V gene TRBV5-5 combines with J gene TRBJ2-7; 8 bases are shared with TRBD2. CDR1 is SGHKS, CDR2 YYEKEE, per germline (reference sequence). Losses at the gene ends were 3 bases for V and 11 bases for J; bases not matched to a gene: 7. This CDR3 region has 12 residues.

This clonotype was counted at least ten times. The CDR3 loop reads CASSTGSGGGEQFF. CDR3 coding DNA: TGTGCCAGCAGCACGGGATCAGGGGGCGGTGAGCAGTTCTTC. This chain connects TRBV7-3 to TRBJ2-1, with 8 bases lining up with TRBD1. J lost 9 bases, V lost 5 bases, and 9 bases had no gene match. This CDR3 has 14 amino acids. Germline CDR1 SGHTA, CDR2 FQGTGA.

By its share, this clonotype is medium-sized (0.01 to 0.1%). The chain uses TRBV9 and TRBJ2-5; 10 bases fit TRBD2. With 4 bases clipped from V and 3 bases from J, the junction kept 3 bases outside the gene matches. The CDR3 extends over 14 amino acids. Germline CDR1 and CDR2: SGDLS and YYNGEE. CDR3 bases: TGTGCCAGCAGCAGCGGGGGGGTTGAAGAGACCCAGTACTTC. Amino acids: CASSSGGVEETQYF.

By proportion, this clonotype is medium-sized. This chain uses TRBV10-3 with TRBJ1-1, with 7 positions matching TRBD1. Germline V gene lookup returns CDR1 ENHRY and CDR2 SYGVKD. This CDR3 is built from 16 residues. V was pared by 4 bases and J by 2 bases, with 10 bases of the junction left unmatched. The CDR3 nucleotides read TGTGCCATCAGTGTTTCCATGGCAGGGGGAAACACTGAAGCTTTCTTT. It codes for CAISVSMAGGNTEAFF.

The table lists this clonotype with many counts. The chain has TRBV14 and TRBJ2-7; 8 bases fit TRBD2. Germline V gives CDR1 SGHDN, CDR2 FVKESK. This CDR3 contains 17 residues. V was pared by 4 bases and J by 2 bases, with 13 bases of the junction left unmatched. The CDR3, as DNA: TGTGCCAGCAGCCCGTACGTCGGGTCGGGGGGGGCCTACGAGCAGTACTTC. Its translation: CASSPYVGSGGAYEQYF.

This clonotype has ten or more counts. The V and J genes are TRBV7-2 and TRBJ1-1; D not certain. Germline V gene lookup returns CDR1 SGHTA and CDR2 FQGNSA. This CDR3 comprises 16 residues. Between the trimmed V and J ends, which lost 3 bases and 4 bases, there was a span of 18 bases. CDR3 DNA sequence: TGTGCCAGCAGCTTCTCAGGCAACAACCTGGGCACTGAAGCTTTCTTT. Translating it yields CASSFSGNNLGTEAFF. Filled out from reference TRBV7-2 and TRBJ1-1, the complete variable domain reads GAGVSQSPSNKVTEKGKDVELRCDPISGHTALYWYRQSLGQGLEFLIYFQGNSAPDKSGLPSDRFSAERTGGSVSTLTIQRTQQEDSAVYLCASSFSGNNLGTEAFFGQGTRLTVV.

Within the sample, this clonotype is medium-sized. The chain couples TRBV28 to TRBJ1-6; a possible D gene is TRBD1 (5 bases). The germline CDR1 and CDR2 sequences are MDHEN and SYDVKM. CDR3 size: 16 residues. The ends were cut back, 3 bases at V and 2 bases at J, with 11 bases in the middle. The CDR3 protein is CASSLFREPYNSPLHF. The DNA of the CDR3 is TGTGCCAGCAGTTTGTTCAGGGAACCCTATAATTCACCCCTCCACTTT.